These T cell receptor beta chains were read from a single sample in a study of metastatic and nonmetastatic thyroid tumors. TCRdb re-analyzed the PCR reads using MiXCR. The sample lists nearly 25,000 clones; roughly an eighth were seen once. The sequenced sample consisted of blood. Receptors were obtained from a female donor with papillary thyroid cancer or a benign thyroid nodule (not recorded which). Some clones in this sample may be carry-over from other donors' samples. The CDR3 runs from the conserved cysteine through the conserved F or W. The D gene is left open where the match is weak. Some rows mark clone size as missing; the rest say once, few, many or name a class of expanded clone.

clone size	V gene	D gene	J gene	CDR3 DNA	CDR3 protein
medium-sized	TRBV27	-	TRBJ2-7	TGTGCCAGCGGGAGACAGTGGGAGAACGAGCAGTACTTC	CASGRQWENEQYF
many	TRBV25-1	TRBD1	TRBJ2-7	TGTGCCAGCAGTGAATCCTGGACAGGGGGCTCCCACGAGCAGTACTTC	CASSESWTGGSHEQYF
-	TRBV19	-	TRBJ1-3	TGTGCCAGTACAGGGGTTTTGGCTGGAAACACCATATATTTT	CASTGVLAGNTIYF
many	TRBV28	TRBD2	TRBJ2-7	TGTGCCAGCATCTCGCGGGAGGGCCCTCGCGAGCAGTACTTC	CASISREGPREQYF
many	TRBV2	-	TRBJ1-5	TGTGCCAGCAGTGTAAGCAGGGATAGCAATCAGCCCCAGCATTTT	CASSVSRDSNQPQHF
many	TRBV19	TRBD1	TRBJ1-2	TGTGCCAGTAGTCAAGGACAGGGAGCTAACTATGGCTACACCTTC	CASSQGQGANYGYTF
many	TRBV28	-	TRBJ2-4	TGTGCCAGCAGTTTATGGACAGGTGGAATCTCACTGGTCAAAAACATTCAGTACTTC	CASSLWTGGISLVKNIQYF
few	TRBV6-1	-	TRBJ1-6	TGTGCCAGCAGTGAAGGCACACACCATAATTCACCCCTCCACTTT	CASSEGTHHNSPLHF
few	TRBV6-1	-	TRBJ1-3	TGTGCCAGCCTTGACTGGAGCTCTGGAAACACCATATATTTT	CASLDWSSGNTIYF
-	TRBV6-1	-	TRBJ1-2	TGTGCCAGCAGTCCCAGGGCGGAGGGCTACACCTTC	CASSPRAEGYTF
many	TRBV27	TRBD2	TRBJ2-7	TGTGCCAGCAGTTCGACTAGCCGGAGCTCCTACGAGCAGTACTTC	CASSSTSRSSYEQYF
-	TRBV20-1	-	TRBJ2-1	TGCAGTGCTAGAGACTTTAAGGGACTCCCTTACAATGAGCAGTTCTTC	CSARDFKGLPYNEQFF
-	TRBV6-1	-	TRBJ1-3	TGTGCCAGCAGTGACCCCAGTTTGCGAAACACCATATATTTT	CASSDPSLRNTIYF
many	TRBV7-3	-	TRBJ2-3	TGTGCCAGCAGCTTAGGAGTAACTAGCACAGATACGCAGTATTTT	CASSLGVTSTDTQYF
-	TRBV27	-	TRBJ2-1	TGTGCCAGCAGTTTAGGCCCGGTTCCCTCCTACAATGAGCAGTTCTTC	CASSLGPVPSYNEQFF
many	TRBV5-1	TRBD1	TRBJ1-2	TGCGCCAGCAGCTCACAGGGGGCGGACTATGGCTACACCTTC	CASSSQGADYGYTF
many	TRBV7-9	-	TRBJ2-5	TGTGCCAGCAGCTTATCGGGGACCCAGGGGGGAGAGACCCAGTACTTC	CASSLSGTQGGETQYF
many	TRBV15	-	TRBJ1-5	TGTGCCACCAGCAGTCCACAGGGAGACCTCAATCAGCCCCAGCATTTT	CATSSPQGDLNQPQHF
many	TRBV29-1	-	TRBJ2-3	TGCAGCGTTGAAGGACAGTTAGCCACAGATACGCAGTATTTT	CSVEGQLATDTQYF
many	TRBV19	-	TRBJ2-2	TGTGCCAGTAGTATCTCAGGGACACGGAACACCGGGGAGCTGTTTTTT	CASSISGTRNTGELFF
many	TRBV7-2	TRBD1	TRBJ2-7	TGTGCCAGCGTTCTAACAAAGGGACAGCCCGAGCAGTACTTC	CASVLTKGQPEQYF
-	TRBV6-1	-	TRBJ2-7	TGTGCCAGCAGTAGCCGGGACGACGACTCCTACGAGCAGTACTTC	CASSSRDDDSYEQYF
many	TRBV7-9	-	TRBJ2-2	TGTGCCAGCAGCTTAGGGGGTTGGCCCGGGGAGCTGTTTTTT	CASSLGGWPGELFF
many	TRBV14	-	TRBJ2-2	TGTGCCAGCAGCCTACAAGACACCGGGGAGCTGTTTTTT	CASSLQDTGELFF
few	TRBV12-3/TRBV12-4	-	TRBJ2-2	TGTGCCAGCAGGGGGGAACTAGCGAACACCGGGGAGCTGTTTTTT	CASRGELANTGELFF
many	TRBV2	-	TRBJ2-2	TGTGCCAGCAGAATAGTGGCTCGTACCGGGGAGCTGTTTTTT	CASRIVARTGELFF
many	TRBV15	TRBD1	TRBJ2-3	TGTGCCACCAGCAGAGATTGGACAGGGGAGGGAGATACGCAGTATTTT	CATSRDWTGEGDTQYF
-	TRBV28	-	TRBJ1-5	TGTGCCAGCAGCCGCACAGAAGGAACGGGTCAGCCCCAGCACTTT	CASSRTEGTGQPQHF
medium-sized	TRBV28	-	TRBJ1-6	TGTGCCAGCAGCAGGGTTTTATTATCACCCCTCCACTTT	CASSRVLLSPLHF
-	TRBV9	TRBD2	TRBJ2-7	TGTGCCAGCAGCTTCCCTAGCGGCTACGAGCAGTGCTTC	CASSFPSGYEQCF
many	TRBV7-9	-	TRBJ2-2	TGTGCCAGCAGCGTGCCGTGGGGGGAGGTCGGGGAGCTGTTTTTT	CASSVPWGEVGELFF